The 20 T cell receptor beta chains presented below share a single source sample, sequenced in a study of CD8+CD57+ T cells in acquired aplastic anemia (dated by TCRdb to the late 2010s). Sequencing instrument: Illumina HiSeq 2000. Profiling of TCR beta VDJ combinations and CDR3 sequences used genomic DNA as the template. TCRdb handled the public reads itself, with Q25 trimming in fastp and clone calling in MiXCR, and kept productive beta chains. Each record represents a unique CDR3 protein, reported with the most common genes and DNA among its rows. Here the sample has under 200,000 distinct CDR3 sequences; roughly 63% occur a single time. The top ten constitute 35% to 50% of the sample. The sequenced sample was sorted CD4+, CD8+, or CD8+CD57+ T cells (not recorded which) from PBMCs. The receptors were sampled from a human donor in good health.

In DNA form, the CDR3 reads TGTGCCAGCAGTGAAGATCTTTGGGGAAGCACAGATACGCAGTATTTT. The encoded protein is CASSEDLWGSTDTQYF. The chain couples TRBV25-1 to TRBJ2-3; D is unclear. The CDR3 has 16 residues. V gave up 2 bases and J gave up 0 bases, with 12 bases separating them. Looked up from germline, CDR1 is MGHDK and CDR2 is SYGVNS.

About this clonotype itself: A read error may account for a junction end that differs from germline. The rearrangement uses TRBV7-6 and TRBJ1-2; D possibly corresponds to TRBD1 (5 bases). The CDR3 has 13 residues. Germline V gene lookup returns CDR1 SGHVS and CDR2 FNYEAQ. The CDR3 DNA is TGTGCTAGCAGCTTAGGGTCAGGGATGGGCTACACTTTC. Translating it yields CASSLGSGMGYTF.

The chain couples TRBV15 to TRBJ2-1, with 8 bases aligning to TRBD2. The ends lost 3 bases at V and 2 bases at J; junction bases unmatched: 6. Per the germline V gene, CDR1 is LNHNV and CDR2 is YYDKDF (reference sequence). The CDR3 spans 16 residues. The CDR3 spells CATSSVAGPPYNEQFF. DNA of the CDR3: TGTGCCACCAGCAGTGTAGCGGGACCACCCTACAATGAGCAGTTCTTC.

CDR3 protein: CSARRLALNNEQFF. The DNA of the CDR3 is TGCAGTGCCCGCCGACTAGCGCTAAACAATGAGCAGTTCTTC. The chain recombines TRBV20-1 with TRBJ2-1, with TRBD2 identical over 8 bases. The CDR3 consists of 14 residues. The germline V gene has CDR1 DFQATT and CDR2 SNEGSKA (reference sequence). The J segment lost 5 bases and the V segment lost 6 bases, leaving 9 bases of the junction unmatched.

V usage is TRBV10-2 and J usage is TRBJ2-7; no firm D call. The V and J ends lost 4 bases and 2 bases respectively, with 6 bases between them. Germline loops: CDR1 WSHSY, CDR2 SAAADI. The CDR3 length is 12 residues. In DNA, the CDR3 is TGCGCCAGCAGTGGACTTACCTACGAGCAGTACTTC. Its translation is CASSGLTYEQYF.

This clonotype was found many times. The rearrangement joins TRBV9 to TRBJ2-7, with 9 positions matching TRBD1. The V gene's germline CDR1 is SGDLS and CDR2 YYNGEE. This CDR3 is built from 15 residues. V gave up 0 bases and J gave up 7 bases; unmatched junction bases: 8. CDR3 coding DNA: TGTGCCAGCAGCGTAGCCGGGACAGGGTCGGGGGAGCAGTACTTC. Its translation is CASSVAGTGSGEQYF.

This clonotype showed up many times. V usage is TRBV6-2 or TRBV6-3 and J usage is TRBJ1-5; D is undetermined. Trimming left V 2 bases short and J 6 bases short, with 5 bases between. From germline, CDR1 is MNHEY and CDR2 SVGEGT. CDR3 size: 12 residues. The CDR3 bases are TGTGCCAGCAGTTACCCGGCTCAGCCCCAGCATTTT. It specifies CASSYPAQPQHF.

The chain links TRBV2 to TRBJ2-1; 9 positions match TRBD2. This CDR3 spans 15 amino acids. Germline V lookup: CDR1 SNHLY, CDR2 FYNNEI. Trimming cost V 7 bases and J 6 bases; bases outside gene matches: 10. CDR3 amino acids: CASTGDIAGANEQFF. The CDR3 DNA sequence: TGTGCCAGCACTGGAGATATAGCGGGAGCCAATGAGCAGTTCTTC.

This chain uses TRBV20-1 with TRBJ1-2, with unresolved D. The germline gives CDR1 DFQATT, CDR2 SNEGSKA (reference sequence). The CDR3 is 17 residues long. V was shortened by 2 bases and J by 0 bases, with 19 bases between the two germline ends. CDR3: CSARKEHRGSANYGYTF. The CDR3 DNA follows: TGCAGTGCTAGAAAAGAGCATCGGGGTTCGGCTAACTATGGCTACACCTTC.

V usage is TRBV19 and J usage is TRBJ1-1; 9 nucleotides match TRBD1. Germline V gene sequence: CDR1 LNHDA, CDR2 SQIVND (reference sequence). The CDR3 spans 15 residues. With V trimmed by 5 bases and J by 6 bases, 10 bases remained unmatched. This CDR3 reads CASSSQGAPVAEAFF. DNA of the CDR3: TGTGCCAGTAGTTCACAGGGGGCCCCCGTCGCTGAAGCTTTCTTT. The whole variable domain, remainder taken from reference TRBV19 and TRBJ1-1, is DGGITQSPKYLFRKEGQNVTLSCEQNLNHDAMYWYRQDPGQGLRLIYYSQIVNDFQKGDIAEGYSVSREKKESFPLTVTSAQKNPTAFYLCASSSQGAPVAEAFFGQGTRLTVV.

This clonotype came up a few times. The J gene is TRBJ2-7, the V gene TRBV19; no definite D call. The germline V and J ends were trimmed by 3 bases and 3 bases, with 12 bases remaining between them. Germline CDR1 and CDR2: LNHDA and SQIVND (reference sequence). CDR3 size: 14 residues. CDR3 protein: CASSIQYLYYEQYF. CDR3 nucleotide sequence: TGTGCCAGTAGTATTCAGTACTTATACTACGAGCAGTACTTC.

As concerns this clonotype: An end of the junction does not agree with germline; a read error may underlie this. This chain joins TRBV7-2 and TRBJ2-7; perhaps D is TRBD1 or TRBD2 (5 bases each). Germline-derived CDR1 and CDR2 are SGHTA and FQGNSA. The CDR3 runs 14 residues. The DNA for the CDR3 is TGTGCCAGCAGTTTAGTAGGGGAGACCTACGAGCAGTACTTC. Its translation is CASSLVGETYEQYF. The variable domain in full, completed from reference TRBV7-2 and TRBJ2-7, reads GAGVSQSPSNKVTEKGKDVELRCDPISGHTALYWYRQSLGQGLEFLIYFQGNSAPDKSGLPSDRFSAERTGGSVSTLTIQRTQQEDSAVYLCASSLVGETYEQYFGPGTRLTVT.

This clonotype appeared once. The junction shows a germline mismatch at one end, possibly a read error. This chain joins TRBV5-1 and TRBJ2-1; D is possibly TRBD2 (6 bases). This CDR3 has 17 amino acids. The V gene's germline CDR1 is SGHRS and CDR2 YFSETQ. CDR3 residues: CASSLGLGDLGYNEQFF. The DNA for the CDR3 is TGTGCCAGCAGCTTAGGTTTGGGGGACTTGGGTTACAATGAGCAGTTCTTC.

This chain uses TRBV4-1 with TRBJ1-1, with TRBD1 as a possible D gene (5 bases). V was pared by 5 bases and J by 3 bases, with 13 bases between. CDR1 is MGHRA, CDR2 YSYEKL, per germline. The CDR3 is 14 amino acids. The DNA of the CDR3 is TGCGCCAGCAGCTCACAGATAGGGGACACTGAAGCTTTCTTT. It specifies CASSSQIGDTEAFF.

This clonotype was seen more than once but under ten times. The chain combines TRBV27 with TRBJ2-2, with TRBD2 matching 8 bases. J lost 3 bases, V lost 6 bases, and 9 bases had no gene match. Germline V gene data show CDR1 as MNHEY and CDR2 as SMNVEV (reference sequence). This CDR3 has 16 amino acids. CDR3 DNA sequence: TGTGCCAGCAGGCCAACTAGCGGACCATACACCGGGGAGCTGTTTTTT. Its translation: CASRPTSGPYTGELFF.

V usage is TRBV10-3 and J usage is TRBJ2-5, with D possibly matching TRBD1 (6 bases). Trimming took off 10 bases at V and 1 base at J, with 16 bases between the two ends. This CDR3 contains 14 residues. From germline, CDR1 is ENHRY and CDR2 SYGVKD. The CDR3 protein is CATRETGSQETQYF. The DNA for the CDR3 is TGTGCCACAAGAGAAACAGGGTCCCAAGAGACCCAGTACTTC.

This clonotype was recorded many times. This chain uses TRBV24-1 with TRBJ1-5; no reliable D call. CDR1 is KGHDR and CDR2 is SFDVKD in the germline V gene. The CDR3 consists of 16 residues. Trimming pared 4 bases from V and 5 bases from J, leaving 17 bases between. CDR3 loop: CATSDSKTVGYQPQHF. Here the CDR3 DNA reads TGTGCCACCAGTGACTCGAAGACGGTGGGTTATCAGCCCCAGCATTTT.

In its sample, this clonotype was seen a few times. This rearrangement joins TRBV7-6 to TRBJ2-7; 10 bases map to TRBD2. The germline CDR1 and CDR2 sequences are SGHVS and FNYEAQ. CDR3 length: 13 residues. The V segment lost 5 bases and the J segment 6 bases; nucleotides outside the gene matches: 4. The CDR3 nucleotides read TGTGCCAGCAGCCCTAGCGGGAGTTCCGAGCAGTACTTC. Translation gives CASSPSGSSEQYF.

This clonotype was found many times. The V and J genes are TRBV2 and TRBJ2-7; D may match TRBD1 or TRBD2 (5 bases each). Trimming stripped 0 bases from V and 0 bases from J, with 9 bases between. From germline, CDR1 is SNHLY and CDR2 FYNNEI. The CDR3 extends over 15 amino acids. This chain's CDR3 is CASSEALGTSYEQYF. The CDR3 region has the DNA TGTGCCAGCAGTGAAGCGCTAGGGACCTCCTACGAGCAGTACTTC.

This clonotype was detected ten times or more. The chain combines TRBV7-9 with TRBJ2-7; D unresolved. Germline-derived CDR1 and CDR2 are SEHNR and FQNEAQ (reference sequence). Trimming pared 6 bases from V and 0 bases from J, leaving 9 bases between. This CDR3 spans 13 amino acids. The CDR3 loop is CASRSLSSYEQYF. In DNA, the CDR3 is TGTGCCAGCAGAAGTCTGAGCTCCTACGAGCAGTACTTC.